The 7 T cell receptor beta chains below all came from one sample that was sequenced in a study of T cells in Graves' hyperthyroidism and ophthalmopathy. Amplification yielded TCR beta CDR3 regions, with RNA transcripts as the source. HTBI primers were the set used in a first-round RT-PCR of the TCR CDR3. One entry per CDR3 protein, called by TCRdb with MiXCR from the multiplex PCR reads. The table shows a few hundred thousand distinct CDR3 sequences, with about a sixth occurring only once. Sequencing used blood. The receptors shown here come from a woman aged 25 to 39 with Graves' hyperthyroidism.

The rearrangement uses TRBV28 and TRBJ2-1; the match to TRBD2 covers 8 bases. The length of the CDR3 is 12 residues. CDR1 is MDHEN and CDR2 is SYDVKM in the germline V gene. Trimming removed 8 bases from V and 15 bases from J; junction bases left unmatched: 12. CDR3 sequence (DNA): TGTGCCAGCCACCCACCTGGCGGGAGGTGGTTCTTC. The encoded protein is CASHPPGGRWFF.

This clonotype was counted many times. The rearrangement links TRBV27 to TRBJ1-1; no firm D call. CDR1 MNHEY and CDR2 SMNVEV come from the germline V gene (reference sequence). This CDR3 comprises 14 residues. The germline V and J ends were trimmed by 4 bases and 0 bases, with 9 bases remaining between them. The CDR3 DNA sequence: TGTGCCAGCAGTTCTTTTGCCTTGAACACTGAAGCTTTCTTT. This translates into CASSSFALNTEAFF.

This clonotype turned up a few times. V is TRBV10-3 and J is TRBJ2-1, with 13 bases aligning to TRBD2. This CDR3 comprises 17 residues. Trimming cost V 7 bases and J 6 bases; bases outside gene matches: 12. The V gene's germline CDR1 is ENHRY and CDR2 SYGVKD. The CDR3 nucleotides read TGTGCCATCACCTTGACTAGCGGGAGGTCCACGTTCAATGAGCAGTTCTTC. It codes for CAITLTSGRSTFNEQFF.

Turning to this clonotype: One base away lies a much larger clone, so this may be a sequencing read error. For the CDR3, the DNA is TGTGCCAGCAGCGTAGGCGCGAACACCGGGGAGCTGTTTTTT. Protein: CASSVGANTGELFF. The V and J genes are TRBV9 and TRBJ2-2, with D uncertain. Germline CDR1 and CDR2: SGDLS and YYNGEE. Trimming shortened V by 0 bases and J by 0 bases, and 3 bases separated the two germline ends. This CDR3 spans 14 amino acids.

This clonotype was observed many times. The chain is built from TRBV30 and TRBJ1-1; D unclear. This CDR3 comprises 13 residues. Germline CDR1 GTSNPN, CDR2 SVGIG (reference sequence). Trimming removed 5 bases from V and 7 bases from J, with 17 bases in between. The CDR3 DNA reads as TGTGCCTGGCGAGGCAGCCTACACGGTGAAGCTTTCTTT. This gives the protein CAWRGSLHGEAFF.

Many counts were recorded for this clonotype. The chain combines TRBV24-1 with TRBJ2-3; no definite D call. V shed 0 bases and J shed 3 bases, with 6 bases lying between them. This CDR3 has 14 residues. The V gene's germline CDR1 is KGHDR and CDR2 SFDVKD. Written as DNA, the CDR3 is TGTGCCACCAGTGATTTGTGGCGTACAGATACGCAGTATTTT. Translated, it gives CATSDLWRTDTQYF.

This chain joins TRBV13 and TRBJ2-6; no clear D. V was trimmed by 5 bases and J by 1 base, leaving 9 bases between them. Germline assignment: CDR1 PRHDT and CDR2 FYEKMQ (reference sequence). The length of the CDR3 is 15 residues. The CDR3, as DNA: TGTGCCAGCAGCCGAGTCGGGTCTGGGGCCAACGTCCTGACTTTC. Translating gives CASSRVGSGANVLTF.